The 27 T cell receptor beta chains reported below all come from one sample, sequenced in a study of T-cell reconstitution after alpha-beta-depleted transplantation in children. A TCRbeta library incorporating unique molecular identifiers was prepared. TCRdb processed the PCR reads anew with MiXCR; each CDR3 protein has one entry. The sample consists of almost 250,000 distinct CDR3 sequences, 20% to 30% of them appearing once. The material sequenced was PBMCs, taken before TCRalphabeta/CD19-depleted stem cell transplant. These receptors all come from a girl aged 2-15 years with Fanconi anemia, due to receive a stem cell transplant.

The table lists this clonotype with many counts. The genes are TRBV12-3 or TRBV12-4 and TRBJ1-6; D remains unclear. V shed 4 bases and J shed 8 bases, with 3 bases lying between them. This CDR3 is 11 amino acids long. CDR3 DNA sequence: TGTGCCAGCAGTTCAGATTCACCCCTCCACTTT. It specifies CASSSDSPLHF.

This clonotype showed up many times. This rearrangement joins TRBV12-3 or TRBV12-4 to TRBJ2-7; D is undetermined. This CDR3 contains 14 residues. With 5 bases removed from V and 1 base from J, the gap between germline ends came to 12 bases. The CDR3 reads CASSLTMTSYEQYF. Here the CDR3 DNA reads TGTGCCAGCAGTCTGACGATGACATCCTACGAGCAGTACTTC.

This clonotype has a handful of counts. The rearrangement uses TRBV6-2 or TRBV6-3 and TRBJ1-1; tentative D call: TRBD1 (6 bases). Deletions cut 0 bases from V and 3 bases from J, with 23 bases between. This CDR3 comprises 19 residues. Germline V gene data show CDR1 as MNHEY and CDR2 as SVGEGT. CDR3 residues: CASSYSMLQGLKSDTEAFF. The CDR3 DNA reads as TGTGCCAGCAGTTACTCGATGTTGCAGGGGTTAAAATCTGACACTGAAGCTTTCTTT.

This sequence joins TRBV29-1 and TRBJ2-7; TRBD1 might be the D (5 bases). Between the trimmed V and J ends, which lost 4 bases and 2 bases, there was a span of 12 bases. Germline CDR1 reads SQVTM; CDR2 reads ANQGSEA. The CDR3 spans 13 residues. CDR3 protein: CSVGPGPAYEQYF. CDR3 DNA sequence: TGCAGCGTTGGTCCAGGGCCGGCCTACGAGCAGTACTTC.

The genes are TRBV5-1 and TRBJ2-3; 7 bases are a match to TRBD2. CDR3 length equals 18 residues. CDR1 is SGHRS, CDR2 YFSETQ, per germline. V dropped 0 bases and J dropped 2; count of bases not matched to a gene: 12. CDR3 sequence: CASSLANWGRGPTDTQYF. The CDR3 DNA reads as TGCGCCAGCAGCTTGGCGAATTGGGGGAGGGGACCCACAGATACGCAGTATTTT.

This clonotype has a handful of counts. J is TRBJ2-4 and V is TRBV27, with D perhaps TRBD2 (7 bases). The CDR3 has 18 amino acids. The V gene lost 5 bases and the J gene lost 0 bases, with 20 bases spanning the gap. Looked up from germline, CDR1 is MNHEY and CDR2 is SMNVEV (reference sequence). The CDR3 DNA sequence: TGTGCCAGCAGTATGGGGCGGGGGCGGGAGCTAGCCAAAAACATTCAGTACTTC. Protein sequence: CASSMGRGRELAKNIQYF.

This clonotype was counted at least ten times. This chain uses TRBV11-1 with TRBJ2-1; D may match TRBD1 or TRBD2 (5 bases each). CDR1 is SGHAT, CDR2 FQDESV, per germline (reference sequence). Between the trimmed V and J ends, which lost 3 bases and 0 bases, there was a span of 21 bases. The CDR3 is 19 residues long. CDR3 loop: CASSFRGPQIPSSYNEQFF. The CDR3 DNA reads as TGTGCCAGCAGCTTTCGGGGACCCCAGATTCCTTCCTCCTACAATGAGCAGTTCTTC.

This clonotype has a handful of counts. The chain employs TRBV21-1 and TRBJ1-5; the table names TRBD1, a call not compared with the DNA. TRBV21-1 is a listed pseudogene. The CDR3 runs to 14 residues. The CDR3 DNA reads TGTGCCAGCAGCCCCGGTCGGACAGGCCAGCCCCAGCATTTT. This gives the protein CASSPGRTGQPQHF.

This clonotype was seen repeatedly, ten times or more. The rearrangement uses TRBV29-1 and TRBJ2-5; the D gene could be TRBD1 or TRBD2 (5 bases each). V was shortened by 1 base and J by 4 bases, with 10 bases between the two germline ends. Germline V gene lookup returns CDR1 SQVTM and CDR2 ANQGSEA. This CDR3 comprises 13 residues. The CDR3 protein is CSVEGGTLETQYF. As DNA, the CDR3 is TGCAGCGTTGAAGGGGGGACGCTAGAGACCCAGTACTTC.

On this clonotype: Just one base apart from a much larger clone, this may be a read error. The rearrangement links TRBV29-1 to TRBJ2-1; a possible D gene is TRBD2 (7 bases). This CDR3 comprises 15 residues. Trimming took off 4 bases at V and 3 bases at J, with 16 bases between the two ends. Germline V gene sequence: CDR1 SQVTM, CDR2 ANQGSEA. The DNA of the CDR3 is TGCAGCGTTGGGGGGGGCAGGAGTGACTACAATGAGCAGTTCTTC. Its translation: CSVGGGRSDYNEQFF.

CDR3 DNA: TGTGCCAGCAGCCAGGGAGGCTACACCTTC. It is translated as CASSQGGYTF. The rearrangement joins TRBV7-9 to TRBJ1-2; the D gene is possibly TRBD1 (5 bases). CDR1 and CDR2 (germline): SEHNR, FQNEAQ (reference sequence). The CDR3 has 10 amino acids. V dropped 5 bases and J dropped 8 bases, with 6 bases sitting between them. Complete variable domain (other parts from reference TRBV7-9 and TRBJ1-2): DTGVSQNPRHKITKRGQNVTFRCDPISEHNRLYWYRQTLGQGPEFLTYFQNEAQLEKSRLLSDRFSAERPKGSFSTLEIQRTEQGDSAMYLCASSQGGYTFGSGTRLTVV.

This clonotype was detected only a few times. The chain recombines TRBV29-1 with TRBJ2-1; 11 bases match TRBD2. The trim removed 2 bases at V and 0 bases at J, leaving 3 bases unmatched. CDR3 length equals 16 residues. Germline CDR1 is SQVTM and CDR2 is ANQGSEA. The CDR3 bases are TGCAGCGTTGAAATACTAGCGGGAGACTCCTACAATGAGCAGTTCTTC. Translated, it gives CSVEILAGDSYNEQFF.

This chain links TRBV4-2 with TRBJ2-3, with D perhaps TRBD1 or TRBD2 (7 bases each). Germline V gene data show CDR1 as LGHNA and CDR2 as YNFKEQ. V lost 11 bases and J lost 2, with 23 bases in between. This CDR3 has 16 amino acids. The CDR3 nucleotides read TGTGCCGGACAGGCCAAGGCGGGGGATTACACAGATACGCAGTATTTT. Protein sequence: CAGQAKAGDYTDTQYF.

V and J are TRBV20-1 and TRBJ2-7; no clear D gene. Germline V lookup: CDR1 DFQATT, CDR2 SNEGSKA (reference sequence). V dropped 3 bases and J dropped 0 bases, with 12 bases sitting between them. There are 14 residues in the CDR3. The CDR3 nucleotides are TGCAGTGCTAGGTACGTGGTGGACTCCTACGAGCAGTACTTC. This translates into CSARYVVDSYEQYF.

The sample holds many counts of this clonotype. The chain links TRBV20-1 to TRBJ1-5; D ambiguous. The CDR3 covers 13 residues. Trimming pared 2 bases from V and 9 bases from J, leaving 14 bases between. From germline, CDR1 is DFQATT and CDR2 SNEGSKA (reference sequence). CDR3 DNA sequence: TGCAGTGCTAGATCCAGCGGAGTCGGGCCCCAGCATTTT. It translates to CSARSSGVGPQHF.

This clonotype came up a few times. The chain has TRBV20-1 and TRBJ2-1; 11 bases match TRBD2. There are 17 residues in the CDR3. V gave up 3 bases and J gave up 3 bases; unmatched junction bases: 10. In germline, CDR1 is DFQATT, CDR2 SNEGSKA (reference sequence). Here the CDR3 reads CSASTGSGRAIYNEQFF. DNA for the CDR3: TGCAGTGCTAGCACAGGTAGCGGGAGGGCCATCTACAATGAGCAGTTCTTC.

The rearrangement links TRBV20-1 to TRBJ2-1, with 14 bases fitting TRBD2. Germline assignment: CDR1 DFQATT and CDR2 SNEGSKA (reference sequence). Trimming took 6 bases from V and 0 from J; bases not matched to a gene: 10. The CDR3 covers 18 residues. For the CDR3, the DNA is TGCAGTGCGAAGGGACTAGCGGGAGCTCACAGCTCCTACAATGAGCAGTTCTTC. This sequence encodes CSAKGLAGAHSSYNEQFF.

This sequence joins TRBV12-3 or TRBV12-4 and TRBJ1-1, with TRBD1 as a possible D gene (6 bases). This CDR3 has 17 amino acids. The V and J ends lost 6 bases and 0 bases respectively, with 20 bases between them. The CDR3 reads CASRREIGGLMNTEAFF. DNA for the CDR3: TGTGCCAGCAGACGGGAAATCGGGGGGCTAATGAACACTGAAGCTTTCTTT.

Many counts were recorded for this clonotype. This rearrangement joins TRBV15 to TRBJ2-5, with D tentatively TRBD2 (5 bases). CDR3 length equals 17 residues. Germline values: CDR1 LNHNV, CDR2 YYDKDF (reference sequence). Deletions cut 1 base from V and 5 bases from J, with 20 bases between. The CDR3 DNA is TGTGCCACCAGCAGAGTCATCCTGTCTGAGACGGGGGAGACCCAGTACTTC. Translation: CATSRVILSETGETQYF.

CDR3: CASSPDRDNEQYF. The CDR3 nucleotides are TGTGCCAGCTCACCGGACAGGGACAACGAGCAGTACTTC. The chain joins TRBV18 to TRBJ2-7, with 8 bases identical to TRBD1. CDR3 length: 13 residues. Germline lookup yields CDR1 KGHSH and CDR2 LQKENI. J was trimmed by 5 bases and V by 3 bases; bases with no gene match: 3.

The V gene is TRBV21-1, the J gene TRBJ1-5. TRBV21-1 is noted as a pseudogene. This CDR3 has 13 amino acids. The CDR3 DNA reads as TGTGCCAGTTTTCATTTTCGCAATCAGCCCCAGCATTTT. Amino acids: CASFHFRNQPQHF.

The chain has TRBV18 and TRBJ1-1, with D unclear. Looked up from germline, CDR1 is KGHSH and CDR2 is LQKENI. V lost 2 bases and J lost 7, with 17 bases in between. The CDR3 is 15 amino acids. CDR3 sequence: CASSPSSNRLGEAFF. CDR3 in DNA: TGTGCCAGCTCACCATCCTCAAATCGACTGGGTGAAGCTTTCTTT.

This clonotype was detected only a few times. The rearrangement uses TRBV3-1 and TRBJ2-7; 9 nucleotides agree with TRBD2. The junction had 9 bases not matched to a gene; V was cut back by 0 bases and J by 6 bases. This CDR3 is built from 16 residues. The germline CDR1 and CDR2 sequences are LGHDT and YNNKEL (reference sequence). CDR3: CASSQDKGLAGLEQYF. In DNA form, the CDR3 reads TGTGCCAGCAGCCAAGATAAGGGACTAGCCGGTCTCGAGCAGTACTTC.

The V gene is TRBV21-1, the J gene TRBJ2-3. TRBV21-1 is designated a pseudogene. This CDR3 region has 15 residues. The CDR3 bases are TGTGCCAGCAGCAAATTTGAGCGAAGCTCCGATACGCAGTATTTT. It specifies CASSKFERSSDTQYF.

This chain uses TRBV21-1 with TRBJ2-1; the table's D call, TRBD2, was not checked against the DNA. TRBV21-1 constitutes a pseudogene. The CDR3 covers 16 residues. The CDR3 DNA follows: TGTGCCTGCGACCTAATCGGACTAGTTTTCTACAATGAGCAGTTCTTC. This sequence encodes CACDLIGLVFYNEQFF.

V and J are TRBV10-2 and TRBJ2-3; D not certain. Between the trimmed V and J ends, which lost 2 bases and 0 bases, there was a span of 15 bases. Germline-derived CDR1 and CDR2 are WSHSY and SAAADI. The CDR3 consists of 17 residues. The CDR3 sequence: CASSEVFLGASTDTQYF. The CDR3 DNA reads TGCGCCAGCAGTGAGGTATTCCTAGGTGCTAGCACAGATACGCAGTATTTT.

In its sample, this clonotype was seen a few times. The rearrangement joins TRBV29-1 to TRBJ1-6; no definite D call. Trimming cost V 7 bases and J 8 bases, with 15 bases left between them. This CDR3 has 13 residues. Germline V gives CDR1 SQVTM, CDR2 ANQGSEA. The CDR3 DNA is TGCAGCGCGTCACAGTCGCGGGATTCACCCCTCCACTTT. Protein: CSASQSRDSPLHF.